Presented here are 30 T cell receptor beta chains from one specimen sequenced in a study of cytomegalovirus exposure and HLA in healthy donors. A multiplex PCR was run with 60 Vbeta primers and 13 Jbeta primers. The assay was immunoSEQ multiplex PCR, and TCRdb's table has in-frame clones only and misses some. Seen here are 120,000 or so clones, about 73% observed once, and the top ten hold around 4%. Sequencing was done on a sample of PBMCs. These TCRs come from a middle-aged woman in good health and CMV-seronegative.

V is TRBV30 and J is TRBJ1-5, with a tentative D call TRBD1 (5 bases). This CDR3 comprises 13 residues. Between the trimmed V and J ends, which lost 5 bases and 7 bases, there was a span of 15 bases. The germline V gene encodes CDR1 GTSNPN and CDR2 SVGIG (reference sequence). CDR3 loop: CAWDSGGKQPQHF. CDR3 in DNA: TGTGCCTGGGATTCGGGGGGGAAGCAGCCCCAGCATTTT.

This clone came up a few times. CDR3 loop: CASSLERLAGGNEQYF. CDR3 DNA sequence: TGTGCCAGCAGCTTAGAGAGACTAGCGGGGGGAAACGAGCAGTACTTC. The chain recombines TRBV7-8 with TRBJ2-7, with 13 bases lining up with TRBD2. Germline assignment: CDR1 SGHVS and CDR2 FQNEAQ. This CDR3 comprises 16 residues. With 1 base clipped from V and 5 bases from J, the junction kept 5 bases outside the gene matches.

In regard to this clone: The same CDR3 arises from other DNA sequences in this sample as well. This chain links TRBV7-3 with TRBJ2-7; D gene ambiguous. Trimming left V 1 base short and J 3 bases short, with 7 bases between. The CDR3 has 13 amino acids. CDR1 and CDR2 (germline): SGHTA, FQGTGA. CDR3 sequence (DNA): TGTGCCAGCAGCTTAAATGCAGGCTACGAGCAGTACTTC. Translated: CASSLNAGYEQYF.

The chain employs TRBV5-1 and TRBJ1-1; weak D call: TRBD1 (5 bases). Germline CDR1 is SGHRS and CDR2 is YFSETQ. V lost 3 bases and J lost 5, with 8 bases in between. The CDR3 loop spans 12 amino acids. CDR3 region: CASSSRGTEAFF. The DNA for the CDR3 is TGCGCCAGCAGCTCGCGGGGGACTGAAGCTTTCTTT. Complete variable domain (other parts from reference TRBV5-1 and TRBJ1-1): KAGVTQTPRYLIKTRGQQVTLSCSPISGHRSVSWYQQTPGQGLQFLFEYFSETQRNKGNFPGRFSGRQFSNSRSEMNVSTLELGDSALYLCASSSRGTEAFFGQGTRLTVV.

The chain employs TRBV27 and TRBJ1-2; the D gene is possibly TRBD1 (5 bases). V was trimmed by 5 bases and J by 7 bases, leaving 20 bases between them. The CDR3 runs 15 residues. Looked up from germline, CDR1 is MNHEY and CDR2 is SMNVEV (reference sequence). The CDR3 bases are TGTGCCAGCAGTAGGGTGGGGGGAGGCCCGGGTGGCTACACCTTC. Residues: CASSRVGGGPGGYTF.

The chain couples TRBV5-1 to TRBJ1-4; 7 bases fit TRBD1. V was pared by 0 bases and J by 7 bases, with 6 bases of the junction left unmatched. The CDR3 loop spans 15 amino acids. CDR1 and CDR2 (germline): SGHRS, YFSETQ. This CDR3 is CASSLGGTEGEKLFF. Written as DNA, the CDR3 is TGCGCCAGCAGCTTGGGAGGGACAGAAGGTGAAAAACTGTTTTTT.

The chain joins TRBV4-2 to TRBJ1-1; D is perhaps TRBD1 (5 bases). The germline CDR1 and CDR2 sequences are LGHNA and YNFKEQ. The CDR3 has 16 residues. V was trimmed by 5 bases and J by 2 bases, leaving 18 bases between them. The DNA for the CDR3 is TGTGCCAGCAGCGGGGGAGCGGGGTTGGTAAACACTGAAGCTTTCTTT. Translation gives CASSGGAGLVNTEAFF.

This sequence joins TRBV10-3 and TRBJ2-3; TRBD2 is a possible D gene (7 bases). CDR1 is ENHRY, CDR2 SYGVKD, per germline. CDR3 length equals 17 residues. V dropped 3 bases and J dropped 0 bases, with 16 bases sitting between them. CDR3 amino acids: CAISDPRGAGSTDTQYF. The CDR3 DNA follows: TGTGCCATCAGTGACCCCCGGGGGGCGGGGAGCACAGATACGCAGTATTTT.

This clone occurred a few times. The V call is TRBV4-3, the J call TRBJ2-3; 7 nucleotides match TRBD2. The V gene's germline CDR1 is LGHNA and CDR2 YSLEER. J lost 0 bases, V lost 0 bases, and 6 bases had no gene match. The CDR3 extends over 17 amino acids. CDR3 DNA sequence: TGCGCCAGCAGCCAAGAAGCAAAAGCGGGAAGCACAGATACGCAGTATTTT. Its protein product is CASSQEAKAGSTDTQYF.

This clone was detected once. The chain is built from TRBV13 and TRBJ2-7; 8 nucleotides match TRBD1. J was trimmed by 1 base and V by 5 bases; bases with no gene match: 10. Germline-derived CDR1 and CDR2 are PRHDT and FYEKMQ (reference sequence). The CDR3 runs to 16 residues. The CDR3 region is CASSRNQGAGSYEQYF. The CDR3 DNA sequence: TGTGCCAGCAGCAGAAACCAGGGGGCGGGGTCCTACGAGCAGTACTTC.

V usage is TRBV10-2 and J usage is TRBJ1-3; D perhaps matches TRBD1 (5 bases). CDR1 and CDR2 from the germline V gene are WSHSY and SAAADI. V shed 0 bases and J shed 0 bases, with 6 bases lying between them. This CDR3 comprises 15 residues. Here the CDR3 DNA reads TGCGCCAGCAGTGAGTCAGACAGCTCTGGAAACACCATATATTTT. Its translation: CASSESDSSGNTIYF.

As concerns this clone: Germline is not matched at one junction end, which may reflect a read error. The rearrangement joins TRBV7-7 to TRBJ2-5; 10 positions match TRBD2. The length of the CDR3 is 17 residues. Germline lookup yields CDR1 SSHAT and CDR2 FNYEAQ (reference sequence). Here the CDR3 reads CASSLGAGGGIEETQYF. The CDR3 nucleotides are TGTGCTAGCAGCTTAGGAGCGGGAGGGGGCATTGAAGAGACCCAGTACTTC.

The rearrangement links TRBV2 to TRBJ2-2; the D gene is possibly TRBD2 (6 bases). V dropped 8 bases and J dropped 1 base, with 11 bases sitting between them. CDR3 length: 14 residues. Germline V gene lookup returns CDR1 SNHLY and CDR2 FYNNEI. The CDR3 bases are TGTGCCAGCTCGACTAGGAAGAACACCGGGGAGCTGTTTTTT. Its translation: CASSTRKNTGELFF.

The gene calls are TRBV6-1 and TRBJ1-5, with TRBD1 identical over 9 bases. The CDR3 sequence is 14 residues long. Germline CDR1 reads MNHNS; CDR2 reads SASEGT. Losses at the gene ends were 6 bases for V and 4 bases for J; bases not matched to a gene: 4. The CDR3 reads CASRYGTGNQPQHF. The CDR3 DNA reads as TGTGCCAGCAGATACGGGACAGGGAATCAGCCCCAGCATTTT.

The V call is TRBV4-2, the J call TRBJ2-7; D is unclear. Trimming removed 0 bases from V and 0 bases from J, with 9 bases in between. The CDR3 runs to 15 residues. CDR1 and CDR2 from the germline V gene are LGHNA and YNFKEQ. The CDR3 reads CASSQDARSSYEQYF. CDR3 nucleotide sequence: TGTGCCAGCAGCCAAGACGCGAGGAGCTCCTACGAGCAGTACTTC.

The sample holds a few counts of this clone. The chain is built from TRBV10-3 and TRBJ1-1, with a weak D call TRBD1 (5 bases). The CDR3 length is 13 residues. Germline assignment: CDR1 ENHRY and CDR2 SYGVKD. V was shortened by 11 bases and J by 6 bases, with 19 bases between the two germline ends. CDR3 nucleotides: TGTGCCTGTGAGGAGAGGCAGGGCGCTGAAGCTTTCTTT. Amino acids: CACEERQGAEAFF.

The chain is built from TRBV4-1 and TRBJ2-5; 11 bases line up with TRBD2. The CDR3 contains 16 residues. V shed 4 bases, J shed 3 bases, and the junction held 7 bases outside the gene matches. The germline gives CDR1 MGHRA, CDR2 YSYEKL. CDR3 amino acids: CASSRNSGGGEETQYF. The DNA for the CDR3 is TGCGCCAGCAGCCGCAATAGCGGGGGGGGAGAAGAGACCCAGTACTTC.

This clone was recorded a few times. The chain recombines TRBV2 with TRBJ2-5, with D possibly being TRBD2 (6 bases). Germline V gene lookup returns CDR1 SNHLY and CDR2 FYNNEI. Trimming removed 3 bases from V and 10 bases from J, with 24 bases in between. The CDR3 is made up of 16 amino acids. The CDR3 is CASSESGPPPGGDQYF. Here the CDR3 DNA reads TGTGCCAGCAGTGAGTCGGGACCGCCGCCAGGAGGGGACCAGTACTTC.

This clone was observed once. The chain's CDR3 is CASQGWATNEKLFF. The DNA of the CDR3 is TGTGCCTCACAGGGGTGGGCAACTAATGAAAAACTGTTTTTT. The V call is TRBV2, the J call TRBJ1-4; 7 bases map to TRBD1. V was pared by 11 bases and J by 0 bases, with 6 bases of the junction left unmatched. The V gene's germline CDR1 is SNHLY and CDR2 FYNNEI. This CDR3 comprises 14 residues. The full variable domain, in which reference TRBV2 and TRBJ1-4 provide the parts outside the CDR3, is EPEVTQTPSHQVTQMGQEVILRCVPISNHLYFYWYRQILGQKVEFLVSFYNNEISEKSEIFDDQFSVERPDGSNFTLKIRSTKLEDSAMYFCASQGWATNEKLFFGSGTQLSVL.

This chain joins TRBV7-3 and TRBJ1-4; 9 nucleotides agree with TRBD1. J gave up 3 bases and V 3 bases, and 2 bases lay outside the gene matches. The CDR3 is made up of 15 amino acids. Per the germline V gene, CDR1 is SGHTA and CDR2 is FQGTGA. CDR3: CASSLTGGPNEKLFF. The CDR3 DNA reads as TGTGCCAGCAGCTTGACAGGGGGACCTAATGAAAAACTGTTTTTT.

This chain links TRBV28 with TRBJ1-2, with D tentatively TRBD1 (6 bases). CDR1 and CDR2 from the germline V gene are MDHEN and SYDVKM. V was cut by 5 bases and J by 5 bases, with 18 bases left in between. The CDR3 extends over 15 amino acids. CDR3 sequence (DNA): TGTGCCAGCAGTCTAATACAGGGAGGGAAATATGGCTACACCTTC. It codes for CASSLIQGGKYGYTF.

The genes are TRBV9 and TRBJ2-2, with TRBD2 as a possible D gene (6 bases). Germline assignment: CDR1 SGDLS and CDR2 YYNGEE. The CDR3 consists of 16 residues. Trimming cost V 3 bases and J 2 bases, with 14 bases left between them. The CDR3 is CASSGPWGDNTGELFF. In DNA, the CDR3 is TGTGCCAGCAGCGGACCGTGGGGGGACAACACCGGGGAGCTGTTTTTT.

The CDR3 sequence: CASTSLAGANNEQFF. The CDR3 DNA reads TGTGCCAGCACCTCTCTAGCGGGAGCCAACAATGAGCAGTTCTTC. This chain connects TRBV2 to TRBJ2-1, with 10 bases aligning to TRBD2. This CDR3 has 15 residues. The germline gives CDR1 SNHLY, CDR2 FYNNEI. The J segment lost 5 bases and the V segment lost 7 bases, leaving 8 bases of the junction unmatched.

In its sample, this clone was seen a few times. This chain links TRBV5-1 with TRBJ2-2, with D perhaps TRBD2 (5 bases). Trimming took off 0 bases at V and 6 bases at J, with 18 bases between the two ends. The length of the CDR3 is 17 residues. Germline CDR1 SGHRS, CDR2 YFSETQ. The DNA of the CDR3 is TGCGCCAGCAGCTTGGGATCGGGGAGAACCGGCTCCGGGGAGCTGTTTTTT. Protein sequence: CASSLGSGRTGSGELFF.

About this clone: Sequence at one end of the junction differs from germline and may be a read error. The gene calls are TRBV7-9 and TRBJ2-7, with 7 bases lining up with TRBD2. The length of the CDR3 is 15 residues. Germline CDR1 SEHNR, CDR2 FQNEAQ (reference sequence). CDR3: CSSSTRIGGIGEQYF. The CDR3 nucleotides are TGTTCCAGCAGCACACGGATCGGGGGGATCGGCGAGCAGTACTTC.

A few counts support this clone. V gene TRBV5-1 combines with J gene TRBJ1-4, with no clear D. V lost 4 bases and J lost 0, with 10 bases in between. The CDR3 loop spans 15 amino acids. Per the germline V gene, CDR1 is SGHRS and CDR2 is YFSETQ. CDR3: CASSLLDATNEKLFF. In DNA, the CDR3 is TGCGCCAGCAGCCTGCTAGATGCAACTAATGAAAAACTGTTTTTT.

The V gene is TRBV7-8, the J gene TRBJ2-1; D might be TRBD2 (6 bases). Germline assignment: CDR1 SGHVS and CDR2 FQNEAQ. V was cut by 5 bases and J by 1 base, with 12 bases left in between. CDR3 size: 15 residues. The CDR3 nucleotides read TGTGCCAGCAGCCCACCCGGGGGTTCCTACAATGAGCAGTTCTTC. It encodes CASSPPGGSYNEQFF.

The J gene is TRBJ1-1, the V gene TRBV4-2; perhaps TRBD1 as D (6 bases). Germline V gene lookup returns CDR1 LGHNA and CDR2 YNFKEQ. Trimming stripped 0 bases from V and 0 bases from J, with 8 bases between. CDR3 length: 15 amino acids. CDR3: CASSQEQGVNTEAFF. CDR3 bases: TGTGCCAGCAGCCAAGAACAGGGTGTGAACACTGAAGCTTTCTTT.

The chain combines TRBV28 with TRBJ2-2; D gene unclear. CDR3 length: 14 amino acids. The germline V gene has CDR1 MDHEN and CDR2 SYDVKM. Trimming left V 3 bases short and J 4 bases short, with 9 bases between. CDR3 bases: TGTGCCAGCAGTTTTACGCACACCACCGGGGAGCTGTTTTTT. Protein product: CASSFTHTTGELFF.

The chain employs TRBV28 and TRBJ2-6; D is undetermined. The CDR3 has 15 amino acids. The germline V and J ends were trimmed by 6 bases and 2 bases, with 11 bases remaining between them. In germline, CDR1 is MDHEN, CDR2 SYDVKM. CDR3 DNA sequence: TGTGCCAGCAGCCCGAGGCCTACTGGGGCCAACGTCCTGACTTTC. Translating gives CASSPRPTGANVLTF.